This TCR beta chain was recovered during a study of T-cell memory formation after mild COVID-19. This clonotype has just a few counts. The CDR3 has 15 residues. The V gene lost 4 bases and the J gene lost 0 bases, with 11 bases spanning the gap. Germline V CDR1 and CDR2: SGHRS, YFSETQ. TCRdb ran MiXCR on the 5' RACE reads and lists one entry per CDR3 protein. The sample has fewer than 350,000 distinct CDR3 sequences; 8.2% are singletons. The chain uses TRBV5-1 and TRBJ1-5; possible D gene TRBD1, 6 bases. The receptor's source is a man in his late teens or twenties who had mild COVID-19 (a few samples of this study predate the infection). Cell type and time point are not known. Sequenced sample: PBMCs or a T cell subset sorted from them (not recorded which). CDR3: CASSQDSNSNQPQHF. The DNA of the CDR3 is TGCGCCAGCAGCCAGGACAGTAATAGCAATCAGCCCCAGCATTTT.